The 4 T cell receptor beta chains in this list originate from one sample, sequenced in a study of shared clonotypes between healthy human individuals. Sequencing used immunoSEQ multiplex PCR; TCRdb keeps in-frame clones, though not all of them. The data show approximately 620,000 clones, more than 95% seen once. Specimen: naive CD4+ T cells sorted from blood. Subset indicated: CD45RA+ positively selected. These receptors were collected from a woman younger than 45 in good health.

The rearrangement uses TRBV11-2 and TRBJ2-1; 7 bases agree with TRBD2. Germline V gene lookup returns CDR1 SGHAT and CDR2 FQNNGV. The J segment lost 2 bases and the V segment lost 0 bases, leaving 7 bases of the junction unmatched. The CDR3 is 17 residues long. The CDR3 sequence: CASSLDGGGLTYNEQFF. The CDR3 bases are TGTGCCAGCAGCTTAGATGGGGGGGGACTTACCTACAATGAGCAGTTCTTC.

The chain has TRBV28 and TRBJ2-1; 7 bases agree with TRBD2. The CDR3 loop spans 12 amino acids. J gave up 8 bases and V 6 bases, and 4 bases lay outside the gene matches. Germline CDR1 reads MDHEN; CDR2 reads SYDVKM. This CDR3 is CASRSSGDEQFF. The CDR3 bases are TGTGCCAGCAGATCTAGCGGCGATGAGCAGTTCTTC.

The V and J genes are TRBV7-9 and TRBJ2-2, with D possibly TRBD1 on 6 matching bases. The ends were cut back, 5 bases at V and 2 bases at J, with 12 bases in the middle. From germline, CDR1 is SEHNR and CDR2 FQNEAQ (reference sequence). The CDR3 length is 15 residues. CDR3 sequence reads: CASSLRDTNTGELFF. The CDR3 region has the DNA TGTGCCAGCAGCCTCCGGGACACCAACACCGGGGAGCTGTTTTTT.

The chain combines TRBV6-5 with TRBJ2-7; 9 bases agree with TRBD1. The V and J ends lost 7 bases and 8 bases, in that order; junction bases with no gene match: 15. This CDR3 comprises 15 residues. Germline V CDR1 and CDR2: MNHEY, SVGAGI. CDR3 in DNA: TGTGCCAGCACCGACTTTCCCCGGGACAGGGCCAAGCAGTACTTC. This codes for CASTDFPRDRAKQYF.